The 30 T cell receptor beta chains given below trace back to one sample, sequenced in a study of blood T cell repertoires in COVID-19. Clones were read by immunoSEQ multiplex PCR, and TCRdb kept only the in-frame ones, dropping some. The sample carries approximately 290,000 clones, approximately 83% recorded once. Sequenced input: PBMCs or T cells enriched from blood (not recorded which). The receptors were gathered from a woman aged 25 to 39 who had recovered from COVID-19.

The CDR3 DNA reads as TGTGCCAGCAGCCGTGGACTAGCCCAGAGGGAGACCCAGTACTTC. It is translated as CASSRGLAQRETQYF. The chain joins TRBV11-2 to TRBJ2-5; TRBD2 matches 8 bases. This CDR3 region has 15 residues. Germline CDR1 is SGHAT and CDR2 is FQNNGV. V lost 5 bases, J lost 5 bases, and 10 bases stayed unmatched. Based on the CDR3 plus reference TRBV11-2 and TRBJ2-5, the full variable domain is EAGVAQSPRYKIIEKRQSVAFWCNPISGHATLYWYQQILGQGPKLLIQFQNNGVVDDSQLPKDRFSAERLKGVDSTLKIQPAKLEDSAVYLCASSRGLAQRETQYFGPGTRLLVL.

The V gene is TRBV28, the J gene TRBJ2-1; 10 bases match TRBD2. The CDR3 sequence is 13 residues long. CDR1 and CDR2 (germline): MDHEN, SYDVKM. The V segment lost 3 bases and the J segment 10 bases; nucleotides outside the gene matches: 3. The CDR3, as DNA: TGTGCCAGCAGTTTCATAGCGGGGGGCGAGCAGTTCTTC. Translated: CASSFIAGGEQFF. Full variable domain (rest looked up from reference TRBV28 and TRBJ2-1): DVKVTQSSRYLVKRTGEKVFLECVQDMDHENMFWYRQDPGLGLRLIYFSYDVKMKEKGDIPEGYSVSREKKERFSLILESASTNQTSMYLCASSFIAGGEQFFGPGTRLTVL.

About this clone: This sample includes further DNA sequences coding for the same CDR3. The chain employs TRBV6-1 and TRBJ1-5; D might be TRBD1 (5 bases). V was trimmed by 3 bases and J by 3 bases, leaving 9 bases between them. CDR3 size: 14 residues. Germline values: CDR1 MNHNS, CDR2 SASEGT. The CDR3 here is CASSDGGNNQPQHF. CDR3 bases: TGTGCCAGCAGTGACGGGGGGAACAATCAGCCCCAGCATTTT.

V is TRBV10-3 and J is TRBJ1-4; TRBD1 might be the D (5 bases). Germline loops: CDR1 ENHRY, CDR2 SYGVKD. V lost 2 bases to trimming and J lost 4 bases, with 11 bases between them. The CDR3 spans 15 residues. In DNA, the CDR3 is TGTGCCATCAGTGAGGATGGCAGGGATAATGAAAAACTGTTTTTT. Its protein is CAISEDGRDNEKLFF.

The J gene is TRBJ2-7, the V gene TRBV28; 10 bases agree with TRBD2. Germline values: CDR1 MDHEN, CDR2 SYDVKM. Trimming took 8 bases from V and 2 from J; bases not matched to a gene: 6. This CDR3 region has 14 residues. The CDR3 here is CASSDLAGAYEQYF. CDR3 sequence (DNA): TGTGCCAGCTCCGATCTAGCGGGAGCCTACGAGCAGTACTTC.

The chain combines TRBV27 with TRBJ1-5; TRBD1 agrees at 7 bases. V trimming: 7 bases; J trimming: 7 bases; junction bases outside the gene matches: 10. Germline CDR1 reads MNHEY; CDR2 reads SMNVEV (reference sequence). This CDR3 region has 14 residues. CDR3 nucleotide sequence: TGTGCCAGCATATTCTGGCCGGGACAGCAGCCCCAGCATTTT. This encodes CASIFWPGQQPQHF.

The V and J genes are TRBV7-9 and TRBJ1-4; D perhaps matches TRBD1 (6 bases). CDR1 and CDR2 from the germline V gene are SEHNR and FQNEAQ (reference sequence). This CDR3 region has 14 residues. Trimming stripped 3 bases from V and 7 bases from J, with 12 bases between. As DNA, the CDR3 is TGTGCCAGCAGCTTTAGTGGGACACGTGAAAAACTGTTTTTT. Translation gives CASSFSGTREKLFF.

The chain joins TRBV9 to TRBJ1-6; 7 bases line up with TRBD1. This CDR3 is 15 amino acids long. Germline CDR1 is SGDLS and CDR2 is YYNGEE. Unmatched junction bases numbered 7, after V lost 4 bases and J lost 6 bases. The DNA of the CDR3 is TGTGCCAGCAGCCGGGACTCAGGGGGTAATTCACCCCTCCACTTT. Encoded protein: CASSRDSGGNSPLHF.

This chain uses TRBV7-9 with TRBJ1-4; 10 positions match TRBD1. Losses at the gene ends were 5 bases for V and 7 bases for J; bases not matched to a gene: 10. The CDR3 is 16 amino acids. Germline CDR1 reads SEHNR; CDR2 reads FQNEAQ (reference sequence). This CDR3 is CASSLGQGRGSEKLFF. CDR3 DNA sequence: TGTGCCAGCAGCCTGGGACAGGGGAGAGGAAGTGAAAAACTGTTTTTT.

This clone was observed a few times. The chain couples TRBV4-2 to TRBJ1-5; D is unclear. The CDR3 covers 17 residues. V lost 4 bases, J lost 4 bases, and 20 bases lay in between. Germline-derived CDR1 and CDR2 are LGHNA and YNFKEQ. The CDR3 reads CASSPLGGESENQPQHF. CDR3 sequence (DNA): TGTGCCAGCAGCCCCTTAGGAGGTGAGAGTGAGAATCAGCCCCAGCATTTT.

The chain has TRBV6-5 and TRBJ2-7; D possibly corresponds to TRBD1 (6 bases). Per germline, CDR1 MNHEY and CDR2 SVGAGI. V lost 5 bases and J 2 bases, leaving 10 bases between the germline ends. This CDR3 has 13 residues. The CDR3 DNA reads TGTGCCAGCAGTCCTGGACAGACCTACGAGCAGTACTTC. Translating gives CASSPGQTYEQYF.

The chain combines TRBV28 with TRBJ1-5; 10 nucleotides match TRBD1. CDR3 length: 16 amino acids. Germline V gene lookup returns CDR1 MDHEN and CDR2 SYDVKM. V was clipped by 5 bases and J by 2 bases; unmatched bases: 6. The CDR3 loop reads CASSTDRGFGNQPQHF. The CDR3 DNA follows: TGTGCCAGCAGTACGGACAGGGGGTTTGGCAATCAGCCCCAGCATTTT.

The V gene is TRBV19, the J gene TRBJ1-5; D is unclear. Looked up from germline, CDR1 is LNHDA and CDR2 is SQIVND (reference sequence). This CDR3 region has 16 residues. V was shortened by 6 bases and J by 5 bases, with 20 bases between the two germline ends. The CDR3 is CASRPPGGFGDQPQHF. CDR3 nucleotides: TGTGCCAGTAGACCCCCAGGAGGGTTTGGCGATCAGCCCCAGCATTTT.

This clone appeared a few times. The genes are TRBV20-1 and TRBJ2-1; D might be TRBD2 (6 bases). From germline, CDR1 is DFQATT and CDR2 SNEGSKA (reference sequence). Trimming pared 3 bases from V and 5 bases from J, leaving 14 bases between. The CDR3 has 14 amino acids. CDR3 bases: TGCAGTGCTAGTAAGACCGGGACTCACAATGAGCAGTTCTTC. It encodes CSASKTGTHNEQFF.

Notes on this clone: This same CDR3 is encoded by further DNA sequences in the sample. The rearrangement uses TRBV20-1 and TRBJ2-7; tentative D call: TRBD2 (5 bases). The CDR3 runs to 11 residues. Germline CDR1 and CDR2: DFQATT and SNEGSKA (reference sequence). Trimming shortened V by 6 bases and J by 5 bases, and 11 bases separated the two germline ends. CDR3 loop: CSASRRDEQYF. DNA for the CDR3: TGCAGTGCGTCTCGGCGGGACGAGCAGTACTTC.

The CDR3 is CASSPLAGGETQYF. CDR3 nucleotides: TGTGCCAGCAGTCCTCTAGCGGGAGGAGAGACCCAGTACTTC. The genes are TRBV5-6 and TRBJ2-5; TRBD2 aligns across 11 bases. The V segment lost 5 bases and the J segment 4 bases; nucleotides outside the gene matches: 4. Germline V gene sequence: CDR1 SGHDT, CDR2 YYEEEE. The CDR3 sequence is 14 residues long.

A remark on this clone: The identical CDR3 is also encoded by other nucleotide sequences in the sample. This rearrangement joins TRBV29-1 to TRBJ1-1; maybe TRBD1 (5 bases). Germline values: CDR1 SQVTM, CDR2 ANQGSEA. The CDR3 has 12 amino acids. Between the trimmed V and J ends, which lost 4 bases and 0 bases, there was a span of 6 bases. DNA for the CDR3: TGCAGCGTTGGACAGATGAACACTGAAGCTTTCTTT. Protein: CSVGQMNTEAFF. The whole variable domain, remainder taken from reference TRBV29-1 and TRBJ1-1, is SAVISQKPSRDICQRGTSLTIQCQVDSQVTMMFWYRQQPGQSLTLIATANQGSEATYESGFVIDKFPISRPNLTFSTLTVSNMSPEDSSIYLCSVGQMNTEAFFGQGTRLTVV.

The V and J genes are TRBV7-2 and TRBJ2-5; 7 bases match TRBD2. Germline V gives CDR1 SGHTA, CDR2 FQGNSA. The CDR3 totals 15 residues. V was pared by 6 bases and J by 2 bases, with 9 bases of the junction left unmatched. CDR3 sequence reads: CASRRGGGGQETQYF. CDR3 nucleotides: TGTGCCAGCAGGCGAGGAGGCGGGGGACAAGAGACCCAGTACTTC.

The chain recombines TRBV6-1 with TRBJ1-2; 7 nucleotides agree with TRBD1. This CDR3 contains 16 residues. Germline CDR1 reads MNHNS; CDR2 reads SASEGT. V lost 1 base and J lost 0; bases outside the gene matches: 5. The CDR3 DNA follows: TGTGCCAGCAGTGAAGAGGGGGCAGGACCTAACTATGGCTACACCTTC. As protein: CASSEEGAGPNYGYTF.

This rearrangement joins TRBV6-5 to TRBJ2-3; unclear D gene. V shed 6 bases and J shed 0 bases, with 10 bases lying between them. The CDR3 totals 14 residues. Germline values: CDR1 MNHEY, CDR2 SVGAGI. The CDR3, as DNA: TGTGCCAGCAGATCCCTTTCTAGCACAGATACGCAGTATTTT. It specifies CASRSLSSTDTQYF.

V gene TRBV2 combines with J gene TRBJ2-7; 14 bases agree with TRBD2. Germline V gene sequence: CDR1 SNHLY, CDR2 FYNNEI. Germline trimming cut 2 bases from V and 4 bases from J; bases unmatched to any gene: 13. CDR3 length equals 19 residues. Here the CDR3 DNA reads TGTGCCAGCAGTGAACGGGGCCCCGGGACTAGCGGGAGTTTGTACGAGCAGTACTTC. Translation: CASSERGPGTSGSLYEQYF.

This chain joins TRBV7-9 and TRBJ2-2; tentative D call: TRBD1 (6 bases). The V end was cut by 5 bases, the J end by 7 bases, with 17 bases between. The germline gives CDR1 SEHNR, CDR2 FQNEAQ (reference sequence). The CDR3 totals 15 residues. This chain's CDR3 is CASSRSGALDGELFF. The CDR3, as DNA: TGTGCCAGCAGCAGATCAGGGGCCTTAGACGGGGAGCTGTTTTTT.

The V and J genes are TRBV11-1 and TRBJ1-1; D remains ambiguous. This CDR3 has 13 residues. Per the germline V gene, CDR1 is SGHAT and CDR2 is FQDESV (reference sequence). Trimming took 3 bases from V and 2 from J, leaving 7 bases between them. The CDR3 protein is CASSFSGNTEAFF. Here the CDR3 DNA reads TGTGCCAGCAGCTTTAGCGGCAACACTGAAGCTTTCTTT. Full variable domain (remainder filled in from reference TRBV11-1 and TRBJ1-1): EAEVAQSPRYKITEKSQAVAFWCDPISGHATLYWYRQILGQGPELLVQFQDESVVDDSQLPKDRFSAERLKGVDSTLKIQPAELGDSAMYLCASSFSGNTEAFFGQGTRLTVV.

This chain links TRBV19 with TRBJ1-2, with D unresolved. Germline V gene data show CDR1 as LNHDA and CDR2 as SQIVND (reference sequence). CDR3 length: 16 amino acids. V lost 1 base and J 7 bases, leaving 19 bases between the germline ends. The CDR3 nucleotides are TGTGCCAGTAGTATAGGCAGTTCGAATATTCTGCTTGGCTACACCTTC. Its translation is CASSIGSSNILLGYTF.

The V gene is TRBV27, the J gene TRBJ1-2; D might be TRBD1 (6 bases). V shed 9 bases and J shed 3 bases, with 20 bases lying between them. CDR1 is MNHEY, CDR2 SMNVEV, per germline (reference sequence). CDR3 length: 15 residues. CDR3 sequence (DNA): TGTGCCAGTAGGGAACAGGGCTCGGTTGACTATGGCTACACCTTC. This encodes CASREQGSVDYGYTF.

This chain joins TRBV7-6 and TRBJ2-6; perhaps TRBD1 as D (7 bases). CDR1 SGHVS and CDR2 FNYEAQ come from the germline V gene. The CDR3 totals 19 residues. V lost 5 bases to trimming and J lost 0 bases, with 20 bases between them. The chain's CDR3 is CASSRGHGTDLSGANVLTF. CDR3 bases: TGTGCCAGCAGCCGGGGGCACGGGACAGATCTCTCTGGGGCCAACGTCCTGACTTTC.

V gene TRBV28 combines with J gene TRBJ2-7; a possible D gene is TRBD1 (6 bases). Trimming removed 7 bases from V and 7 bases from J, with 11 bases in between. The V gene's germline CDR1 is MDHEN and CDR2 SYDVKM. This CDR3 comprises 11 residues. CDR3: CASTLRGEQYF. In DNA form, the CDR3 reads TGTGCCAGCACCCTTAGGGGGGAGCAGTACTTC.

This clone was seen a handful of times. The rearrangement joins TRBV5-4 to TRBJ2-3, with D perhaps TRBD2 (6 bases). CDR3 length: 15 residues. Germline CDR1 reads SGHNT; CDR2 reads YYREEE (reference sequence). Trimming shortened V by 1 base and J by 2 bases, and 11 bases separated the two germline ends. The CDR3 DNA reads TGTGCCAGCAGCTTGAGTAGCGGCTACACAGATACGCAGTATTTT. Amino acid sequence: CASSLSSGYTDTQYF.

This chain joins TRBV14 and TRBJ2-1; 15 bases fit TRBD2. With V trimmed by 5 bases and J by 10 bases, 12 bases remained unmatched. The CDR3 has 17 residues. Germline values: CDR1 SGHDN, CDR2 FVKESK. As DNA, the CDR3 is TGTGCCAGCAGCTCTACTCCGGGACTAGCGGGAGGTACCGAGCAGTTCTTC. Encoded protein: CASSSTPGLAGGTEQFF.

The V and J genes are TRBV27 and TRBJ1-3, with D perhaps matching TRBD1 (6 bases). Trimming left V 8 bases short and J 4 bases short, with 15 bases between. The CDR3 is 14 residues long. Germline CDR1 MNHEY, CDR2 SMNVEV (reference sequence). The CDR3 nucleotides are TGTGCCAGCGGGGCAGGGGCAGACGGAAACACCATATATTTT. Protein product: CASGAGADGNTIYF.